What follows are 15 T cell receptor beta chains derived from one specimen sequenced in a study of cytomegalovirus exposure and HLA in healthy donors. Amplification used 60 Vbeta primers and 13 Jbeta primers. Data came from immunoSEQ multiplex PCR; TCRdb stores just in-frame clones and leaves some out. In the table there are 110,000 to 150,000 clones, 75% to 80% of which are singletons. Sequencing was performed on PBMCs. These receptors came from a woman in her 30s in good health and CMV-seronegative.

This clone was counted once. This rearrangement joins TRBV30 to TRBJ2-3, with 9 bases identical to TRBD2. Germline V gene data show CDR1 as GTSNPN and CDR2 as SVGIG (reference sequence). The CDR3 spans 15 residues. V trimming: 1 base; J trimming: 3 bases; junction bases outside the gene matches: 5. This chain's CDR3 is CAWSAGSGRTDTQYF. CDR3 bases: TGTGCCTGGAGTGCCGGGAGCGGGAGGACAGATACGCAGTATTTT.

The gene calls are TRBV6-1 and TRBJ1-5, with D possibly TRBD1 on 6 matching bases. This CDR3 contains 15 residues. V lost 5 bases and J 4 bases, leaving 15 bases between the germline ends. Germline CDR1 and CDR2: MNHNS and SASEGT. The chain's CDR3 is CASSSTGIENQPQHF. The CDR3 DNA reads as TGTGCCAGCAGTTCCACAGGGATAGAGAATCAGCCCCAGCATTTT.

About this clone itself: One end of the junction fails to match germline, which may point to a read error. J is TRBJ1-2 and V is TRBV5-6; D unresolved. The CDR3 runs to 14 residues. Germline V gene data show CDR1 as SGHDT and CDR2 as YYEEEE. Here the CDR3 reads CASSPFKVTGGYIF. The CDR3, as DNA: TGTGCCAGCAGCCCCTTTAAGGTCACGGGTGGCTACATCTTC.

V and J are TRBV7-3 and TRBJ2-1, with 9 bases aligning to TRBD2. The CDR3 length is 12 residues. The germline CDR1 and CDR2 sequences are SGHTA and FQGTGA. J was trimmed by 12 bases and V by 4 bases; bases with no gene match: 4. The CDR3 spells CASSSTSGWQFF. The CDR3 DNA reads as TGTGCCAGCAGCTCAACTAGCGGGTGGCAGTTCTTC.

This chain uses TRBV19 with TRBJ1-5, with D uncertain. The CDR3 is 12 residues long. Deletions cut 6 bases from V and 4 bases from J, with 7 bases between. CDR1 is LNHDA, CDR2 SQIVND, per germline (reference sequence). The CDR3 DNA is TGTGCCAGTAGGGCAGGAAATCAGCCCCAGCATTTT. It encodes CASRAGNQPQHF.

The chain uses TRBV6-1 and TRBJ2-3, with a tentative D call TRBD2 (6 bases). The CDR3 has 16 amino acids. V was trimmed by 4 bases and J by 3 bases, leaving 17 bases between them. Germline CDR1 reads MNHNS; CDR2 reads SASEGT. For the CDR3, the DNA is TGTGCCAGCAGTGTCGGGGTTACCGGGGGAACAGATACGCAGTATTTT. Translating it yields CASSVGVTGGTDTQYF.

V usage is TRBV2 and J usage is TRBJ1-5, with D perhaps matching TRBD1 (6 bases). This CDR3 contains 14 residues. The V end lost 8 bases, the J end lost 3 bases, and 14 bases lay between the germline ends. Germline assignment: CDR1 SNHLY and CDR2 FYNNEI. The CDR3 DNA is TGTGCCAGCGGCTCCGGGACATCCAATCAGCCCCAGCATTTT. Its protein product is CASGSGTSNQPQHF.

The chain uses TRBV5-6 and TRBJ2-3; D perhaps matches TRBD2 (5 bases). Trimming pared 3 bases from V and 2 bases from J, leaving 16 bases between. Germline V lookup: CDR1 SGHDT, CDR2 YYEEEE. This CDR3 comprises 16 residues. This CDR3 reads CASSSFSTGYTDTQYF. The CDR3 nucleotides are TGTGCCAGCAGCTCCTTTTCGACGGGGTACACAGATACGCAGTATTTT.

The chain is built from TRBV5-1 and TRBJ2-7; possible D gene TRBD1, 5 bases. The V end lost 0 bases, the J end lost 1 base, and 8 bases lay between the germline ends. Germline CDR1 reads SGHRS; CDR2 reads YFSETQ. The CDR3 is made up of 14 amino acids. The CDR3 DNA is TGCGCCAGCAGCTTGGGGGGCAGATCCTACGAGCAGTACTTC. Translation gives CASSLGGRSYEQYF.

The rearrangement uses TRBV7-3 and TRBJ2-2; D might be TRBD2 (5 bases). This CDR3 spans 16 amino acids. The V gene's germline CDR1 is SGHTA and CDR2 FQGTGA. Trimming stripped 5 bases from V and 1 base from J, with 14 bases between. This chain's CDR3 is CASSLMPRENTGELFF. CDR3 DNA: TGTGCCAGCAGCCTTATGCCCCGGGAGAACACCGGGGAGCTGTTTTTT.

V and J are TRBV19 and TRBJ1-1; perhaps TRBD1 as D (6 bases). The CDR3 loop spans 15 amino acids. Looked up from germline, CDR1 is LNHDA and CDR2 is SQIVND (reference sequence). Trimming removed 7 bases at V and 5 bases at J, with 20 bases between. The CDR3 nucleotides read TGTGCCAGTACCCCTGAGGGGGGGTTAAGAACTGAAGCTTTCTTT. This encodes CASTPEGGLRTEAFF.

By sample fraction, this clone is medium-sized. The V call is TRBV5-4, the J call TRBJ2-4; TRBD2 matches 12 bases. With V trimmed by 1 base and J by 8 bases, 4 bases remained unmatched. The CDR3 loop spans 15 amino acids. The germline gives CDR1 SGHNT, CDR2 YYREEE (reference sequence). CDR3 bases: TGTGCCAGCAGCTTGAGGACTAGCGGGGATGACATTCAGTACTTC. Protein sequence: CASSLRTSGDDIQYF.

The rearrangement joins TRBV11-2 to TRBJ2-2; TRBD1 matches 9 bases. The CDR3 covers 15 residues. Trimming at V came to 1 base and at J to 6 bases, leaving 3 bases not matched to a gene. CDR1 is SGHAT, CDR2 FQNNGV, per germline. This CDR3 reads CASSLGGQGPGELFF. In DNA, the CDR3 is TGTGCCAGCAGCTTAGGGGGACAGGGTCCCGGGGAGCTGTTTTTT.

The genes are TRBV27 and TRBJ1-3; D may be TRBD1 (5 bases). Germline V gives CDR1 MNHEY, CDR2 SMNVEV (reference sequence). CDR3 size: 15 residues. V was pared by 8 bases and J by 0 bases, with 14 bases between. The chain's CDR3 is CASGGKGHSGNTIYF. CDR3 bases: TGTGCCAGCGGGGGGAAAGGCCACTCTGGAAACACCATATATTTT.

The rearrangement links TRBV11-2 to TRBJ1-1; maybe TRBD1 (5 bases). The CDR3 runs 15 residues. Germline V CDR1 and CDR2: SGHAT, FQNNGV. V lost 0 bases, J lost 4 bases, and 12 bases lay in between. CDR3 DNA: TGTGCCAGCAGCTTAGATGGGCAGGGAGGCACTGAAGCTTTCTTT. This sequence encodes CASSLDGQGGTEAFF.